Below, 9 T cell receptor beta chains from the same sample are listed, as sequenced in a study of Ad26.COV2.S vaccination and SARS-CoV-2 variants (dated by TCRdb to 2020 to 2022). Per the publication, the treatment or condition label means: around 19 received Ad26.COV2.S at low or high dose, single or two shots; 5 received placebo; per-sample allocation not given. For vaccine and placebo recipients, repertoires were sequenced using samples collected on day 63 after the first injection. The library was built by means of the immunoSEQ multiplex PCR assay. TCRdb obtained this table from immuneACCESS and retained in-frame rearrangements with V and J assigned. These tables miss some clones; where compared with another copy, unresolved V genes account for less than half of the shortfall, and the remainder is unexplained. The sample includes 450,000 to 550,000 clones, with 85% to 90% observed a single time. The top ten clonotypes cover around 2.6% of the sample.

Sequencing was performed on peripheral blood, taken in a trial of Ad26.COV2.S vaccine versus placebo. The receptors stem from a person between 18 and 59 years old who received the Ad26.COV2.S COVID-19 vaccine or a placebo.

CDR3 in amino acids: CASSPWDRGLRNEQFF. CDR3 nucleotide sequence: TGCGCCAGCAGCCCCTGGGACAGGGGTTTGAGGAATGAGCAGTTCTTC. The V call is TRBV5-1, the J call TRBJ2-1; 10 bases match TRBD1. The junction had 11 bases not matched to a gene; V was cut back by 4 bases and J by 7 bases. Germline CDR1 and CDR2: SGHRS and YFSETQ. The CDR3 is 16 amino acids.

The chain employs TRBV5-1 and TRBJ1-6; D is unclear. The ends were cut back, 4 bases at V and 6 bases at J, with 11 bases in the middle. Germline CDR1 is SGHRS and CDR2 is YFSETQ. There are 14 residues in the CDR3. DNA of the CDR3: TGCGCCAGCAGCCTTTCGACTTTTAATTCACCCCTCCACTTT. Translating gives CASSLSTFNSPLHF.

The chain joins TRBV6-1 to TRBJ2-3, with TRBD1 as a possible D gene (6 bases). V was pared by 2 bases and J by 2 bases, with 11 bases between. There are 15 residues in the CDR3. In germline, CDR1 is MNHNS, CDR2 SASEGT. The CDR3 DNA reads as TGTGCCAGCAGTGAATGGGGGCAGTTCACAGATACGCAGTATTTT. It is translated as CASSEWGQFTDTQYF.

CDR3 sequence (DNA): TGTGCCAGCAAGTCCCTCCCCGCGGCCCAAGAGACCCAGTACTTC. Translated: CASKSLPAAQETQYF. The chain joins TRBV2 to TRBJ2-5, with D hard to call. Between the trimmed V and J ends, which lost 7 bases and 1 base, there was a span of 16 bases. Germline lookup yields CDR1 SNHLY and CDR2 FYNNEI. This CDR3 has 15 amino acids.

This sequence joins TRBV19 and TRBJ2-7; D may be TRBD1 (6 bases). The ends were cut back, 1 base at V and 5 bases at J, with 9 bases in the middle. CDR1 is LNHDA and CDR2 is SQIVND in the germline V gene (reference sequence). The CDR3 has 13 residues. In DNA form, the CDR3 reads TGTGCCAGTAGTATAGCAAGGGACAACGAGCAGTACTTC. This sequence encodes CASSIARDNEQYF.

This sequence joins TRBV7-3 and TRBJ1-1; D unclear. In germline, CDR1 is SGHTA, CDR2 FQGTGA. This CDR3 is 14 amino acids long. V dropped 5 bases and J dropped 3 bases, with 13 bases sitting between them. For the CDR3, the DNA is TGTGCCAGCAGCCCAGCAGGCAGTCACACTGAAGCTTTCTTT. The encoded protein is CASSPAGSHTEAFF.

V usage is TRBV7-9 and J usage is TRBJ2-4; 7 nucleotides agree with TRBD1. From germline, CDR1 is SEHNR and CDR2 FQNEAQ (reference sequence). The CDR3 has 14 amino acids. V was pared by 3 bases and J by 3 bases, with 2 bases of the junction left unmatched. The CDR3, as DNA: TGTGCCAGCAGCTTCTCAGGGGGCAAAAACATTCAGTACTTC. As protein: CASSFSGGKNIQYF.

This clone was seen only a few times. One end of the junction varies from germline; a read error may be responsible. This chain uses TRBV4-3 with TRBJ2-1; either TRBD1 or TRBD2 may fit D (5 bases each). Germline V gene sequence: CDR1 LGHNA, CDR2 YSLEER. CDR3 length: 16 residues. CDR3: CASSEEPRGGYNEQFF. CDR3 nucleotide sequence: TGCGCCAGCAGCGAAGAACCCCGTGGGGGCTACAATGAGCAGTTCTTC.

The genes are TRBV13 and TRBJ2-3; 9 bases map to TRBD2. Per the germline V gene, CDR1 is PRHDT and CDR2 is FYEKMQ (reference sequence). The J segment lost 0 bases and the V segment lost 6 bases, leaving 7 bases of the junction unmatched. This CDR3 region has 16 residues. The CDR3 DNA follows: TGTGCCAGCAGGCCAGCGGGGGGCCTTAGCACAGATACGCAGTATTTT. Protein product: CASRPAGGLSTDTQYF.